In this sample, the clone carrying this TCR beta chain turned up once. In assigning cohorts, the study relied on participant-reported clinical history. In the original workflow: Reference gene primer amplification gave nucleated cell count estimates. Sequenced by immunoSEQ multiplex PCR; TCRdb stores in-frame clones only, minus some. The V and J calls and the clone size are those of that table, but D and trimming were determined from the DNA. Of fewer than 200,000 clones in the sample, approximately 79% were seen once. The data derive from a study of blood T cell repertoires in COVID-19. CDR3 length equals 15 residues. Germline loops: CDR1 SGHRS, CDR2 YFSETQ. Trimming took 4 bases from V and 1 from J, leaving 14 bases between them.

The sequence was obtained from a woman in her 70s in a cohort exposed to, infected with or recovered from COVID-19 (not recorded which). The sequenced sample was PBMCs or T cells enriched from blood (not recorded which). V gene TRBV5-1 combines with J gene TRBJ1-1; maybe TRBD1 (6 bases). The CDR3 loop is CASSPIGGGNTEAFF. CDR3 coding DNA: TGCGCCAGCAGCCCGATAGGGGGGGGGAACACTGAAGCTTTCTTT.